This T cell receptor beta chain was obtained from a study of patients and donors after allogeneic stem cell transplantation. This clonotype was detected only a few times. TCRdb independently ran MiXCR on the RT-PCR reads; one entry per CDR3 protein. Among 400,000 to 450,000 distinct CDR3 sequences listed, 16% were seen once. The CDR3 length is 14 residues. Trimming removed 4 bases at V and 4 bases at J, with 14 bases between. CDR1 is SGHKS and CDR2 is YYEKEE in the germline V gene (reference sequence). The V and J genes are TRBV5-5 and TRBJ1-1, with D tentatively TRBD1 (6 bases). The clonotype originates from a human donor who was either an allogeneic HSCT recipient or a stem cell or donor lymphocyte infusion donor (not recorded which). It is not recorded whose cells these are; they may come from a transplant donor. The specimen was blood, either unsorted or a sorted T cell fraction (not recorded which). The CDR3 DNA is TGTGCCAGCAGCGGAGGGGGGGAGTGCACTGAAGCTTTCTTT. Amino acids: CASSGGGECTEAFF.